The entry that follows covers one T cell receptor beta chain sequence. The TCRbeta library was prepared with unique molecular identifiers. One entry per CDR3 protein, called by TCRdb with MiXCR from the PCR reads. This sample has approximately 240,000 distinct CDR3 sequences, with about a tenth found just once. Trimming took 5 bases from V and 3 from J, leaving 11 bases between them. Per germline, CDR1 DFQATT and CDR2 SNEGSKA (reference sequence). The CDR3 length is 13 residues. The sample comes from a study of T-cell reconstitution after alpha-beta-depleted transplantation in children. This clonotype originated in a human donor who donated a stem cell graft to a child with acute lymphoblastic leukemia. The rearrangement links TRBV20-1 to TRBJ1-5; D is perhaps TRBD1 (5 bases). This material consisted of PBMCs from the stem cell graft donor, taken from the stem cell graft. The chain's CDR3 is CSARDLPNQPQHF. The CDR3 coding sequence is TGCAGTGCTCGGGACTTACCCAATCAGCCCCAGCATTTT.